This T cell receptor beta chain appears in the sequencing data of a study of post-analysis software for immune sequencing data. Study background: Relapsing-remitting, secondary progressive and progressive-relapsing multiple sclerosis were all included among the disease courses. Study-level points and caveats: Multiple sclerosis was associated with a significant reduction in normalized Chao1 diversity relative to controls. Patients used five TRBV segments, including TRBV5-6, TRBV5-1 and TRBV20-1, more often than controls.

Germline CDR1 reads ENHRY; CDR2 reads SYGVKD. V dropped 6 bases and J dropped 7; count of bases not matched to a gene: 5. The CDR3 consists of 13 residues. The library was made from cDNA and included unique molecular identifiers. Each sample of about 0.95 to 11 million input T cells yielded roughly 0.5 million cDNA molecules, so each molecule approximated one T cell. MiXCR, applied by TCRdb to the PCR reads, yields one record per CDR3 protein. The top ten hold roughly 5.2% of the sample, which has 650,000 to 900,000 distinct CDR3 sequences, roughly 50% seen once. This clonotype is a singleton in its sample. Its antigen remains unknown.

What was sequenced was blood. This sequence was found in a girl between 5 and 17 years old with multiple sclerosis. The genes are TRBV10-3 and TRBJ2-7; 11 nucleotides align to TRBD1. CDR3: CAIRDRGPREQYF. The CDR3 bases are TGTGCCATCAGGGACAGGGGGCCGAGGGAGCAGTACTTC.